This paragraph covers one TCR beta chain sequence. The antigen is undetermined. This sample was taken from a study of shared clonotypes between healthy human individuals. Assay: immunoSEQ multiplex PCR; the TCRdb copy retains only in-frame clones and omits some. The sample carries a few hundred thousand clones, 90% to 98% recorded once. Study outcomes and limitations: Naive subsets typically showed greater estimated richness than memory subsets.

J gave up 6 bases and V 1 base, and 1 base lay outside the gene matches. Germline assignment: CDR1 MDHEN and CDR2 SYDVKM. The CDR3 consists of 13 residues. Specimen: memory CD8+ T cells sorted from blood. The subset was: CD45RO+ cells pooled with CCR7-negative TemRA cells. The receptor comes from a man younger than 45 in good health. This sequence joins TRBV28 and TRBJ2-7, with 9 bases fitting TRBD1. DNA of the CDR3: TGTGCCAGCAGTTTATTGACAGGGGGCGAGCAGTACTTC. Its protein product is CASSLLTGGEQYF.